The 7 T cell receptor beta chains below were found in one sample sequenced in a study of vaccination effects on CD4 cells after COVID-19. At the end of 9 to 11 days of culture, CD4+ T cells were isolated. The data were produced by immunoSEQ multiplex PCR, yet TCRdb's version contains in-frame clones alone and is incomplete. The table includes 45,000 to 50,000 clones, 76% detected once. Their recognized antigens are unknown. The material was CD4+ T cells from PBMCs cultured without peptide, obtained before COVID-19 vaccination. These receptors were collected from a human donor who had a prior SARS-CoV-2 infection.

The rearrangement uses TRBV9 and TRBJ2-3; no firm D call. This CDR3 contains 17 residues. Trimming stripped 0 bases from V and 3 bases from J, with 17 bases between. The V gene's germline CDR1 is SGDLS and CDR2 YYNGEE. CDR3 nucleotide sequence: TGTGCCAGCAGCGTAGGGGCATCGGGCCAGTGGACAGATACGCAGTATTTT. Amino acids: CASSVGASGQWTDTQYF. The variable domain in full, with the rest retrieved from reference TRBV9 and TRBJ2-3, is DSGVTQTPKHLITATGQRVTLRCSPRSGDLSVYWYQQSLDQGLQFLIQYYNGEERAKGNILERFSAQQFPDLHSELNLSSLELGDSALYFCASSVGASGQWTDTQYFGPGTRLTVL.

V usage is TRBV4-3 and J usage is TRBJ1-6; no reliable D call. The CDR3 is 14 residues long. V was trimmed by 0 bases and J by 8 bases, leaving 8 bases between them. Germline V gene lookup returns CDR1 LGHNA and CDR2 YSLEER. The CDR3 sequence: CASSQDPEYSPLHF. The CDR3 DNA sequence: TGCGCCAGCAGCCAAGATCCGGAGTATTCACCCCTCCACTTT.

The CDR3 DNA follows: TGTGCCAGCAGCGTAGGACAGACAGATACGCAGTATTTT. This translates into CASSVGQTDTQYF. The chain combines TRBV9 with TRBJ2-3, with D possibly TRBD1 on 5 matching bases. V was clipped by 0 bases and J by 3 bases, with 5 bases between them. The CDR3 runs 13 residues. Germline V gene lookup returns CDR1 SGDLS and CDR2 YYNGEE.

In this sample, this clone turned up once. CDR3 protein: CATSRDDGDRDDTQYF. CDR3 DNA: TGTGCCACCAGCAGAGATGACGGGGATAGAGATGATACGCAGTATTTT. The chain carries TRBV15 and TRBJ2-3; weak D call: TRBD2 (5 bases). Germline V gene sequence: CDR1 LNHNV, CDR2 YYDKDF (reference sequence). The V end lost 0 bases, the J end lost 6 bases, and 16 bases lay between the germline ends. The CDR3 is 16 residues long.

This sequence joins TRBV11-3 and TRBJ2-1, with D tentatively TRBD1 or TRBD2 (5 bases each). The V gene lost 5 bases and the J gene lost 7 bases, with 12 bases spanning the gap. CDR1 SGHNT and CDR2 YENEEA come from the germline V gene. CDR3 length: 13 residues. The DNA for the CDR3 is TGTGCCAGCAGCCCAGGGACCTCTAATGAGCAGTTCTTC. This gives the protein CASSPGTSNEQFF.

V usage is TRBV19 and J usage is TRBJ1-6; D call uncertain. CDR3 length: 15 amino acids. V lost 10 bases to trimming and J lost 9 bases, with 22 bases between them. Germline-derived CDR1 and CDR2 are LNHDA and SQIVND (reference sequence). In DNA, the CDR3 is TGTGCCACCTCAAATCTCCCACACTCGGGTTCACCCCTCCACTTT. Its translation is CATSNLPHSGSPLHF.

This clone turned up a few times. This chain connects TRBV4-2 to TRBJ2-1, with a tentative D call TRBD2 (6 bases). CDR3 length: 16 amino acids. Germline CDR1 LGHNA, CDR2 YNFKEQ. The ends were cut back, 1 base at V and 5 bases at J, with 15 bases in the middle. This CDR3 is CASSQAGTFNNNEQFF. The CDR3 bases are TGTGCCAGCAGCCAAGCCGGGACTTTCAACAACAATGAGCAGTTCTTC.